This T cell receptor beta chain was documented in a study of response to subunit inactivated influenza vaccine. TCRdb used MiXCR to reprocess the RT-PCR reads, holding one entry per CDR3 protein. The sample holds about 240,000 distinct CDR3 sequences, 9% to 15% seen once. As concerns this clonotype: No antigen is known for it.

Germline V CDR1 and CDR2: SGHAT, FQNNGV. V lost 3 bases and J lost 10, with 10 bases in between. This CDR3 comprises 13 residues. Study-wide findings and caveats: Authors suggested each seasonal flu vaccination may recruit only limited numbers of new T cells.

The sequence came from a man in his fifties who received an inactivated influenza vaccine. The starting material was non-naive T cells sorted from PBMCs, obtained roughly 2 weeks before vaccination. The chain employs TRBV11-2 and TRBJ1-6, with a weak D call TRBD1 (5 bases). The CDR3 protein is CASSFEGLSPLHF. CDR3 in DNA: TGTGCCAGCAGCTTTGAGGGACTCTCACCCCTCCACTTT.